This is a list of T cell receptor beta chains from one sample in a study of blood T cells in healthy people across ages. Using its own MiXCR run on the 5' RACE reads, TCRdb lists one record per CDR3 protein. Here the sample spans 1.5 million to 2 million distinct CDR3 sequences, roughly 49% being singletons. What was sequenced was blood. These receptors all come from a woman aged 40 to 50 in good health. Each CDR3 is given with its conserved first and last residue. The D gene is left open where the match is weak. Size is omitted from some rows. Given values are once, few, many or a class for expanded clones.

j_gene: TRBJ1-2
d_gene: NA
abundance: NA
v_gene: TRBV6-1
CDR3nt: TGTGCCAGCAGGACCATCAGGAGGCAAAACTATGGCTACACCTTC
CDR3aa: CASRTIRRQNYGYTF

j_gene: TRBJ2-3
d_gene: NA
abundance: NA
v_gene: TRBV4-1
CDR3nt: TGCGCCAGCAGCCATGGTCGGACAGTACTCACAGATACGCAGTATTTT
CDR3aa: CASSHGRTVLTDTQYF

j_gene: TRBJ2-1
d_gene: NA
abundance: NA
v_gene: TRBV29-1
CDR3nt: TGCAGCGAGGGAGTGGGGACCTCCTACAATGAGCAGTTCTTC
CDR3aa: CSEGVGTSYNEQFF

j_gene: TRBJ2-7
d_gene: NA
abundance: NA
v_gene: TRBV10-3
CDR3nt: TGTGCCATCAGTGAGAAGGCAGGGACCCCCTACGAGCAGTACTTC
CDR3aa: CAISEKAGTPYEQYF

j_gene: TRBJ2-5
d_gene: TRBD2
abundance: few
v_gene: TRBV7-2
CDR3nt: TGTGCCAGCAGCCCTCAAGCGGGGCGTCAAGAGACCCAGTACTTC
CDR3aa: CASSPQAGRQETQYF

j_gene: TRBJ1-1
d_gene: NA
abundance: NA
v_gene: TRBV29-1
CDR3nt: TGCCTCGCCGGGGAGGGGCGGGTCACTGAAGCTTTCTTT
CDR3aa: CLAGEGRVTEAFF

j_gene: TRBJ2-3
d_gene: TRBD2
abundance: NA
v_gene: TRBV7-3
CDR3nt: TGTGCCAGCAGCACCGGCGCGGCGGGGGGAGATACGCAGTATTTT
CDR3aa: CASSTGAAGGDTQYF

j_gene: TRBJ2-7
d_gene: NA
abundance: NA
v_gene: TRBV3-1
CDR3nt: TGTGCCAGCAGCCAGTCGCTAGCGTCCTACGAGCAGTACTTC
CDR3aa: CASSQSLASYEQYF

j_gene: TRBJ1-2
d_gene: NA
abundance: NA
v_gene: TRBV12-3/TRBV12-4
CDR3nt: TGTGCCAGCAGTCGCTACAGGGACCTCTATGGCTACACCTTC
CDR3aa: CASSRYRDLYGYTF

j_gene: TRBJ2-7
d_gene: TRBD2
abundance: NA
v_gene: TRBV5-1
CDR3nt: TGCGCCAGCAGCTTCGGACTAGGGGTCGGCTACGAGCAGTACTTC
CDR3aa: CASSFGLGVGYEQYF

j_gene: TRBJ2-1
d_gene: TRBD2
abundance: NA
v_gene: TRBV27
CDR3nt: TGTGCCAGCAGTTTAATAACGGGACTAGCGGGAAATGAGCAGTTCTTC
CDR3aa: CASSLITGLAGNEQFF

j_gene: TRBJ2-1
d_gene: TRBD2
abundance: few
v_gene: TRBV20-1
CDR3nt: TGCAGTGCTAGAGGCGGTAGTAGCGGGGGGCCTCTATGGGAGCAGTTCTTC
CDR3aa: CSARGGSSGGPLWEQFF

j_gene: TRBJ2-3
d_gene: NA
abundance: few
v_gene: TRBV27
CDR3nt: TGTGCCAGCAGTTTGACGGAGAGCACAGATACGCAGTATTTT
CDR3aa: CASSLTESTDTQYF

j_gene: TRBJ2-7
d_gene: TRBD2
abundance: NA
v_gene: TRBV4-1
CDR3nt: TGCGCCAGCAGCCAAGTCTGGCCTAGCGGGGGCCGTACCTACGAGCAGTACTTC
CDR3aa: CASSQVWPSGGRTYEQYF

j_gene: TRBJ2-7
d_gene: NA
abundance: few
v_gene: TRBV12-3/TRBV12-4
CDR3nt: TGTGCCTGCAGCTCCGGACCCTACGAGCAGTACTTC
CDR3aa: CACSSGPYEQYF

j_gene: TRBJ2-3
d_gene: TRBD2
abundance: NA
v_gene: TRBV3-1
CDR3nt: TGTGCCAGCAGCCAGGTTAGCGGGGGCCCGGGGGATACGCAGTATTTT
CDR3aa: CASSQVSGGPGDTQYF

j_gene: TRBJ2-5
d_gene: TRBD1
abundance: once
v_gene: TRBV29-1
CDR3nt: TGCAGCGTGGACCCCCGGGGACAGGGTGGTACCCAGTACTTC
CDR3aa: CSVDPRGQGGTQYF

j_gene: TRBJ2-5
d_gene: TRBD2
abundance: few
v_gene: TRBV3-1
CDR3nt: TGTGCCAGCAGCCGAGACACTAGCGGCGCGAGGGAGACCCAGTACTTC
CDR3aa: CASSRDTSGARETQYF

j_gene: TRBJ2-5
d_gene: TRBD2
abundance: NA
v_gene: TRBV7-9
CDR3nt: TGTGCCAGCAGCCTGGGGACTAGCGGGGCGAACCAAGAGACCCAGTACTTC
CDR3aa: CASSLGTSGANQETQYF

j_gene: TRBJ2-5
d_gene: NA
abundance: many
v_gene: TRBV20-1
CDR3nt: TGCAGTGCTAGAGATGGCAGGGGCCGCCAAGAGACCCAGTACTTC
CDR3aa: CSARDGRGRQETQYF

j_gene: TRBJ2-3
d_gene: NA
abundance: NA
v_gene: TRBV11-2
CDR3nt: TGTGCCAGCAGCTTAGCTGCCGGCCCTAGCGCAGATACGCAGTATTTT
CDR3aa: CASSLAAGPSADTQYF

j_gene: TRBJ2-3
d_gene: NA
abundance: few
v_gene: TRBV6-5
CDR3nt: TGTGCCAGCAGTTACGGTTCAGATACGCAGTATTTT
CDR3aa: CASSYGSDTQYF

j_gene: TRBJ2-3
d_gene: NA
abundance: few
v_gene: TRBV20-1
CDR3nt: TGCAGTGCTAGGCCGAGTCCTACTTCCACAGATACGCAGTATTTT
CDR3aa: CSARPSPTSTDTQYF

j_gene: TRBJ2-1
d_gene: NA
abundance: NA
v_gene: TRBV7-6
CDR3nt: TGTGCCAGCAGCTTTGGTTCAAGCTTGGGGAATGAGCAGTTCTTC
CDR3aa: CASSFGSSLGNEQFF

j_gene: TRBJ1-2
d_gene: TRBD1
abundance: NA
v_gene: TRBV24-1
CDR3nt: TGTGCCACCAGTGACCCTACCCGACAGGGGAGCTATGGCTACACCTTC
CDR3aa: CATSDPTRQGSYGYTF

j_gene: TRBJ2-1
d_gene: NA
abundance: NA
v_gene: TRBV13
CDR3nt: TGTGCCAGCAGCTTTGGACTCGCCCGGGCTTCCGTTACTTTCCATGAGCAGTTCTTC
CDR3aa: CASSFGLARASVTFHEQFF

j_gene: TRBJ1-1
d_gene: NA
abundance: NA
v_gene: TRBV4-1
CDR3nt: TGCGCCAGCCGCCAAGGGCCCTTGGGTACTGAAGCTTTCTTT
CDR3aa: CASRQGPLGTEAFF

j_gene: TRBJ2-1
d_gene: TRBD1
abundance: few
v_gene: TRBV6-1
CDR3nt: TGTGCCAGCGAGACAGGGGGCGCCTACAATGAGCAGTTCTTC
CDR3aa: CASETGGAYNEQFF

j_gene: TRBJ1-2
d_gene: NA
abundance: few
v_gene: TRBV28
CDR3nt: TGTGCCACCCGGCTTGGGCAGAGTAACTATGGCTACACCTTC
CDR3aa: CATRLGQSNYGYTF

j_gene: TRBJ2-1
d_gene: TRBD2
abundance: NA
v_gene: TRBV12-3/TRBV12-4
CDR3nt: TGTGCCAGCAGTATTGGGGGGGGTTCGAAAGAGCAGTTCTTC
CDR3aa: CASSIGGGSKEQFF

j_gene: TRBJ2-7
d_gene: TRBD2
abundance: few
v_gene: TRBV7-2
CDR3nt: TGTGCCAGCAGCTTAGACTACAGGCGGGGGGGGTACGAGCAGTACTTC
CDR3aa: CASSLDYRRGGYEQYF

j_gene: TRBJ2-7
d_gene: TRBD1
abundance: few
v_gene: TRBV6-5
CDR3nt: TGTGCCAGCAGGGCCCCGGGACAGAACTACGAGCAGTACTTC
CDR3aa: CASRAPGQNYEQYF

j_gene: TRBJ2-1
d_gene: NA
abundance: NA
v_gene: TRBV14
CDR3nt: TGTGCCAGCAGCCAAAGGGCCTTAAGTCCCTACAATGAGCAGTTCTTC
CDR3aa: CASSQRALSPYNEQFF

j_gene: TRBJ1-1
d_gene: NA
abundance: NA
v_gene: TRBV7-2
CDR3nt: TGTGCCAGCAGTACGAGGACGGTGAACACTGAAGCTTTCTTT
CDR3aa: CASSTRTVNTEAFF

j_gene: TRBJ2-1
d_gene: TRBD2
abundance: NA
v_gene: TRBV11-2
CDR3nt: TGTGCCAGCAGCTCAATGCGGGGGGCGGGCTTGAATGAGCAGTTCTTC
CDR3aa: CASSSMRGAGLNEQFF

j_gene: TRBJ2-6
d_gene: NA
abundance: NA
v_gene: TRBV6-2/TRBV6-3
CDR3nt: TGTGCCAGCAGTTACTCGGGGCACTCTGGGGCCAACGTCCTGACTTTC
CDR3aa: CASSYSGHSGANVLTF

j_gene: TRBJ2-5
d_gene: NA
abundance: few
v_gene: TRBV29-1
CDR3nt: TGCAGCGTTGAATACGGGGAATTACGGGAGACCCAGTACTTC
CDR3aa: CSVEYGELRETQYF

j_gene: TRBJ2-3
d_gene: TRBD2
abundance: few
v_gene: TRBV5-1
CDR3nt: TGCGCCAGCAGCCCGGATACTAGCGAGATAGATAGCACAGATACGCAGTATTTT
CDR3aa: CASSPDTSEIDSTDTQYF

j_gene: TRBJ2-4
d_gene: NA
abundance: many
v_gene: TRBV28
CDR3nt: TGTGCCAGCAGCCCCCCCGGAGCTAAAAACATTCAGTACTTC
CDR3aa: CASSPPGAKNIQYF

j_gene: TRBJ2-7
d_gene: NA
abundance: few
v_gene: TRBV7-2
CDR3nt: TGTGCCAGCAGCGCCGGAGGAGGTGTTAAGTACGAGCAGTACTTC
CDR3aa: CASSAGGGVKYEQYF

j_gene: TRBJ1-1
d_gene: NA
abundance: NA
v_gene: TRBV27
CDR3nt: TGTGCCAGCAGTTCCCCGGCAGGGGTGGACACTGAAGCTTTCTTT
CDR3aa: CASSSPAGVDTEAFF

j_gene: TRBJ2-7
d_gene: TRBD1
abundance: NA
v_gene: TRBV12-3/TRBV12-4
CDR3nt: TGTGCCAGCAGTTTAGAGGGACAGGGTCCCAAGGACTACGAGCAGTACTTC
CDR3aa: CASSLEGQGPKDYEQYF